What follows is one T cell receptor beta chain and its context. The authors reverse transcribed roughly 0.5 to 1 ug RNA with random hexamers. TCR beta CDR3 was amplified by immunoSEQ multiplex PCR. This amplification extended across 54 Vbeta and 13 Jbeta segments. TCRdb passed the immunoSEQ multiplex PCR reads through MiXCR, listing each CDR3 protein once. The sample lists about 180,000 distinct CDR3 sequences; 94% were seen once. Patients with Susac syndrome met diagnostic criteria defined recently for definite or probable disease. This sample is drawn from a study of CD8 T cells in Susac syndrome. On the study more broadly: The sequenced Susac syndrome patients comprised five or six with active disease and roughly eight in remission. The Susac syndrome patients were therapy-naive, on corticosteroids, or on intravenous immunoglobulin alone at blood draw.

The material sequenced was CD4+ T cells from PBMCs. The sequence was collected from a human donor with Susac syndrome.

CDR3 coding DNA: TGTGCCATCAGTGAGGTAGCGGAGACCCAGTACTTC. Translated, it gives CAISEVAETQYF. The chain carries TRBV10-3 and TRBJ2-5; the D gene is possibly TRBD2 (5 bases). Germline CDR1 and CDR2: ENHRY and SYGVKD. This CDR3 contains 12 residues. With 2 bases removed from V and 5 bases from J, the gap between germline ends came to 6 bases.